The rows below give T cell receptor beta chains drawn from one sample of a study of blood T cell repertoires in COVID-19. Assay: immunoSEQ multiplex PCR; the TCRdb copy retains only in-frame clones and omits some. Found here are about 87,000 clones, about four fifths of them singletons; the top ten hold more than 2%. The specimen was peripheral blood. The receptors derive from a woman in her 70s with acute or convalescent COVID-19. The CDR3 runs from the conserved cysteine through the conserved F or W. Clone size is stated in some rows and not others, as once, few, many or a class when expanded.

CDR3 length | J gene | clone size | V gene | CDR3 protein
14 | TRBJ2-2 | - | TRBV5-4 | CASRSQGNTGELFF
16 | TRBJ2-7 | once | TRBV18 | CASSPGLGGAPDKQYF
15 | TRBJ2-1 | - | TRBV6-2/TRBV6-3 | CASSHSGGEDNEQFF
13 | TRBJ1-5 | - | TRBV3-1/TRBV3-2 | CASSQDRDQPQHF
14 | TRBJ1-5 | - | TRBV10-3 | CAISEDRRNQPQHF
18 | TRBJ1-4 | - | TRBV4-2 | CASSQDIKFSAGGEKLFF
16 | TRBJ1-2 | few | TRBV29-1 | CSVAGGSASIVYGYTF
15 | TRBJ1-1 | - | TRBV30 | CAWRGRGGSNTEAFF
14 | TRBJ1-2 | - | TRBV11-2 | CASRKPWGEAGYTF
15 | TRBJ2-5 | - | TRBV7-3 | CASSPSGGVQETQYF
14 | TRBJ2-5 | - | TRBV5-6 | CASSSTRGGETQYF
16 | TRBJ1-6 | few | TRBV5-4 | CASRPDTGGYNSPLHF
15 | TRBJ1-3 | - | TRBV5-1 | CASSLQGNSGNTIYF
16 | TRBJ1-5 | - | TRBV5-5 | CASSLPGTIVNQPQHF
12 | TRBJ1-1 | - | TRBV10-2 | CASSEMQDEAFF
14 | TRBJ1-4 | - | TRBV3-1/TRBV3-2 | CASSLRDRGEKLFF
10 | TRBJ2-1 | - | TRBV20-1 | CSASRGEQFF
15 | TRBJ1-5 | - | TRBV7-8 | CASSFGQGRDQPQHF
15 | TRBJ1-1 | - | TRBV28 | CASSLGGTGNTEAFF
15 | TRBJ2-7 | - | TRBV5-1 | CASSYPGTSTYEQYF
16 | TRBJ2-7 | - | TRBV6-6 | CASSPQVAQGQYEQYF
14 | TRBJ2-7 | - | TRBV11-3 | CASSFWRESYEQYF